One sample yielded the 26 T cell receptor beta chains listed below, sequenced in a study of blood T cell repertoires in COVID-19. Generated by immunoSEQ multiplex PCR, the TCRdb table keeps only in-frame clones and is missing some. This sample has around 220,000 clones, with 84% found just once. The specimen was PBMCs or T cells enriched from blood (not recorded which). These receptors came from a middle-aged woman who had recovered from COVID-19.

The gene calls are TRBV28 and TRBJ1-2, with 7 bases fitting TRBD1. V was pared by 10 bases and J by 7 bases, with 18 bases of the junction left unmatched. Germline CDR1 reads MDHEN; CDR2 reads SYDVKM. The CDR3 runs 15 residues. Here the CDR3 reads CATRSGGGEGVGYTF. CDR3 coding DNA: TGTGCCACCAGATCGGGAGGGGGCGAAGGAGTTGGCTACACCTTC.

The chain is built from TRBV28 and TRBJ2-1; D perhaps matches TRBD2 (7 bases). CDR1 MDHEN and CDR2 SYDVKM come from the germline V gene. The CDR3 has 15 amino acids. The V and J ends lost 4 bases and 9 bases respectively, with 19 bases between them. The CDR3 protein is CASSSDRPRGGEQFF. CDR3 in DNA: TGTGCCAGCAGTTCAGACAGGCCTCGCGGGGGTGAGCAGTTCTTC.

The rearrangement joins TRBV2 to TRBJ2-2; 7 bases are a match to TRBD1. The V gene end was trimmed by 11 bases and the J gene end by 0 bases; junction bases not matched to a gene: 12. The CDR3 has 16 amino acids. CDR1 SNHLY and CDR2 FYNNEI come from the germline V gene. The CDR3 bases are TGTGCCGACGGACAGGACCATCCAGCGAACACCGGGGAGCTGTTTTTT. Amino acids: CADGQDHPANTGELFF.

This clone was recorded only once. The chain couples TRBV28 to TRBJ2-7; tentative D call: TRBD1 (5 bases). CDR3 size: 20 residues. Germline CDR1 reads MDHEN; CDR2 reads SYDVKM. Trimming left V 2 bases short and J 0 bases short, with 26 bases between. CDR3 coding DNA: TGTGCCAGCAGTTTAGGTACTTCATGGCGGATAGGACACCTCTCCTACGAGCAGTACTTC. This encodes CASSLGTSWRIGHLSYEQYF. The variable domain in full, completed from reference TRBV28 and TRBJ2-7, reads DVKVTQSSRYLVKRTGEKVFLECVQDMDHENMFWYRQDPGLGLRLIYFSYDVKMKEKGDIPEGYSVSREKKERFSLILESASTNQTSMYLCASSLGTSWRIGHLSYEQYFGPGTRLTVT.

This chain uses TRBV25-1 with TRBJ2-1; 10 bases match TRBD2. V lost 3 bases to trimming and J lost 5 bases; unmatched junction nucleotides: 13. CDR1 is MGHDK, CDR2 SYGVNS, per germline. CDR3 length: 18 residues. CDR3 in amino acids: CASSEEGLAGVLNNEQFF. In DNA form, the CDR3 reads TGTGCCAGCAGTGAGGAGGGGCTAGCGGGAGTCTTGAACAATGAGCAGTTCTTC. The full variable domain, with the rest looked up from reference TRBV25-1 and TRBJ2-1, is EADIYQTPRYLVIGTGKKITLECSQTMGHDKMYWYQQDPGMELHLIHYSYGVNSTEKGDLSSESTVSRIRTEHFPLTLESARPSHTSQYLCASSEEGLAGVLNNEQFFGPGTRLTVL.

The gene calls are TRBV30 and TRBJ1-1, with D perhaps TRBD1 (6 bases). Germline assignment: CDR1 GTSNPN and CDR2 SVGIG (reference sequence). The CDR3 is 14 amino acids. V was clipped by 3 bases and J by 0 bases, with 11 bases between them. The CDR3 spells CAWRGAGMNTEAFF. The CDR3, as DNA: TGTGCCTGGAGGGGGGCAGGGATGAACACTGAAGCTTTCTTT. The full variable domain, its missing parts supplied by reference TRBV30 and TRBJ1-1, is SQTIHQWPATLVQPVGSPLSLECTVEGTSNPNLYWYRQAAGRGLQLLFYSVGIGQISSEVPQNLSASRPQDRQFILSSKKLLLSDSGFYLCAWRGAGMNTEAFFGQGTRLTVV.

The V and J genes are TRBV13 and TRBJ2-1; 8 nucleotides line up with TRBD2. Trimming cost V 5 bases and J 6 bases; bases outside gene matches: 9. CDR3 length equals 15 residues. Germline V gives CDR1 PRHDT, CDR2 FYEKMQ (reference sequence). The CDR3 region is CASSLSGEIFNEQFF. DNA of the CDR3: TGTGCCAGCAGCCTTAGCGGGGAGATTTTCAATGAGCAGTTCTTC.

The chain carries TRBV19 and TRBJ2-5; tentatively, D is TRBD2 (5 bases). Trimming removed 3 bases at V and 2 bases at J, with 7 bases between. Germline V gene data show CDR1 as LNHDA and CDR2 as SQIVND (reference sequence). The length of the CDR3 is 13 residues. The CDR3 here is CASSMRGQETQYF. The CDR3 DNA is TGTGCCAGTAGTATGAGAGGGCAAGAGACCCAGTACTTC.

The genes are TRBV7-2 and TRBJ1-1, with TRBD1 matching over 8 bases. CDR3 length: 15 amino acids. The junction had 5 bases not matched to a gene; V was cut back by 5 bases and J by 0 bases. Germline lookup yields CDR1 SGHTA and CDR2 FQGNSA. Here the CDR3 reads CASSVQGGLNTEAFF. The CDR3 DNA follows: TGTGCCAGCAGCGTACAGGGGGGGCTGAACACTGAAGCTTTCTTT.

In nucleotides, the CDR3 is TGTGCCACCAGCAGTGGGCAGGGGTTGAGCAATCAGCCCCAGCATTTT. Its translation is CATSSGQGLSNQPQHF. J is TRBJ1-5 and V is TRBV15, with D maybe TRBD1 (6 bases). Trimming cost V 3 bases and J 1 base, with 13 bases left between them. The CDR3 has 16 residues. Germline loops: CDR1 LNHNV, CDR2 YYDKDF (reference sequence).

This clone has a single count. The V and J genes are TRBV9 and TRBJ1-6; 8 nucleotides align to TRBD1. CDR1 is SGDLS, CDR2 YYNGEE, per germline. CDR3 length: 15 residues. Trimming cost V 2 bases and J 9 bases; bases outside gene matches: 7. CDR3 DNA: TGTGCCAGCAGCGTCACAGGGGGATTTGGTTCACCCCTCCACTTT. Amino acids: CASSVTGGFGSPLHF. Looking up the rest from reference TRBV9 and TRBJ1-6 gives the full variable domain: DSGVTQTPKHLITATGQRVTLRCSPRSGDLSVYWYQQSLDQGLQFLIQYYNGEERAKGNILERFSAQQFPDLHSELNLSSLELGDSALYFCASSVTGGFGSPLHFGNGTRLTVT.

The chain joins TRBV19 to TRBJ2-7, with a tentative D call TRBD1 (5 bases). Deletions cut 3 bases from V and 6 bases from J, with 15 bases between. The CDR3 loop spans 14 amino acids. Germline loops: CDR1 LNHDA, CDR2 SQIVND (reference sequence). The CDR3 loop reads CASSIGPGLAEQYF. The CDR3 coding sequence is TGTGCCAGTAGTATTGGCCCAGGGTTGGCCGAGCAGTACTTC.

CDR3 sequence (DNA): TGTGCCAGCAGCGTAGAATCCGAGGCCAATGAGCAGTTCTTC. As protein: CASSVESEANEQFF. V and J are TRBV9 and TRBJ2-1, with unresolved D. This CDR3 comprises 14 residues. From germline, CDR1 is SGDLS and CDR2 YYNGEE. V was trimmed by 0 bases and J by 6 bases, leaving 10 bases between them.

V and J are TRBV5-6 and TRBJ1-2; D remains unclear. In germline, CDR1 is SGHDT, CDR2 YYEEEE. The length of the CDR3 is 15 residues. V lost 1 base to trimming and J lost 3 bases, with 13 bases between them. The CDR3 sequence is CASSLSGIVDYGYTF. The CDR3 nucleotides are TGTGCCAGCAGCTTGTCTGGTATAGTGGACTATGGCTACACCTTC.

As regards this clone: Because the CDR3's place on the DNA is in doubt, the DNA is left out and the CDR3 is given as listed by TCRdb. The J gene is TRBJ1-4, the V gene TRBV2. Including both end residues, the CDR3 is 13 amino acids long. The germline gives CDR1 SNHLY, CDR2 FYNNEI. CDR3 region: CASSTSANEKLFF.

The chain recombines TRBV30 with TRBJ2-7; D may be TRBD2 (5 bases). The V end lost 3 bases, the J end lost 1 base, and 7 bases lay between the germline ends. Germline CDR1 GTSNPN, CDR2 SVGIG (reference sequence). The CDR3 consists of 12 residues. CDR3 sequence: CAWRRASYEQYF. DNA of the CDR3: TGTGCCTGGAGGCGGGCTTCCTACGAGCAGTACTTC.

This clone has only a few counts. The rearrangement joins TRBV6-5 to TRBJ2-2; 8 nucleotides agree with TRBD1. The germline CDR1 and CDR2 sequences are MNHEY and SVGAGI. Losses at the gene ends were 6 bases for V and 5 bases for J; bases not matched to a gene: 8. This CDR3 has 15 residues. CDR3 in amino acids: CASSYGQGYTGELFF. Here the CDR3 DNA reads TGTGCCAGCAGCTATGGACAGGGCTATACCGGGGAGCTGTTTTTT.

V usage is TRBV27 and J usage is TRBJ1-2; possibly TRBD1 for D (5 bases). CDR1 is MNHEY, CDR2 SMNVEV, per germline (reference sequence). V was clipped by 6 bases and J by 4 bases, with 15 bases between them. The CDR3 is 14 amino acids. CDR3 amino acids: CASSVGEQGYGYTF. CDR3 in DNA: TGTGCCAGCAGCGTTGGCGAGCAGGGCTATGGCTACACCTTC.

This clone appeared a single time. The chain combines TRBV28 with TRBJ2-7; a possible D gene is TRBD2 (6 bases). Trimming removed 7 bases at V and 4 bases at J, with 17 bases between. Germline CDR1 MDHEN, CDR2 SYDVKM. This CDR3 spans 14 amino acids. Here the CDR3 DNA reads TGTGCCAGCATTGGGGGGACCGCTGGGTACGAGCAGTACTTC. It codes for CASIGGTAGYEQYF. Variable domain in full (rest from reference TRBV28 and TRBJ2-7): DVKVTQSSRYLVKRTGEKVFLECVQDMDHENMFWYRQDPGLGLRLIYFSYDVKMKEKGDIPEGYSVSREKKERFSLILESASTNQTSMYLCASIGGTAGYEQYFGPGTRLTVT.

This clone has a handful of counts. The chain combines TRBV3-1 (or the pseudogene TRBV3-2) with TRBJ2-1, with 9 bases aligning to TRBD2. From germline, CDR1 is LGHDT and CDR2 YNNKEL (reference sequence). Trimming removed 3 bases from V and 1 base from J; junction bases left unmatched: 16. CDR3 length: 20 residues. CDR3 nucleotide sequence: TGTGCCAGCAGCCATCGGGCTAGCGGGGCCCCGCGTGGGTCCTACAATGAGCAGTTCTTC. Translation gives CASSHRASGAPRGSYNEQFF.

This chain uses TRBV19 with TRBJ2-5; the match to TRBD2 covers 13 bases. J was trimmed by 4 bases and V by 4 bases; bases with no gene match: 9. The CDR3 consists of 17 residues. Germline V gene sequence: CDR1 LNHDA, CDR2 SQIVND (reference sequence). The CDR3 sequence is CASSTTGTSGALETQYF. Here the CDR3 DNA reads TGTGCCAGTAGTACCACCGGGACTAGCGGGGCCCTAGAGACCCAGTACTTC.

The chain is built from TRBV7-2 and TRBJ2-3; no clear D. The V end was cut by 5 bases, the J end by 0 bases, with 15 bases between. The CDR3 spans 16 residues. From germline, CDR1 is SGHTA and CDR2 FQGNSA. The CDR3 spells CASSTVVSASTDTQYF. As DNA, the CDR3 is TGTGCCAGCAGCACAGTAGTCTCAGCCAGCACAGATACGCAGTATTTT.

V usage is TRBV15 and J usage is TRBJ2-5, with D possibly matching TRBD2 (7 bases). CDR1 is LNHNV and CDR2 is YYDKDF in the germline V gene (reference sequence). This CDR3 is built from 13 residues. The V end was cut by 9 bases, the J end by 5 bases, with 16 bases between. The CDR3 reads CATGGGRWETQYF. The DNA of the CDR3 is TGTGCCACAGGGGGAGGGCGGTGGGAGACCCAGTACTTC.

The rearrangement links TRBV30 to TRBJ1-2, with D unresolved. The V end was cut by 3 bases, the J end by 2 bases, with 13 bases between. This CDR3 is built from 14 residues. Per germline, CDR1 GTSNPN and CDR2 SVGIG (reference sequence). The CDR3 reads CAWRETVPNYGYTF. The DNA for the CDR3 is TGTGCCTGGAGAGAAACAGTCCCAAACTATGGCTACACCTTC.

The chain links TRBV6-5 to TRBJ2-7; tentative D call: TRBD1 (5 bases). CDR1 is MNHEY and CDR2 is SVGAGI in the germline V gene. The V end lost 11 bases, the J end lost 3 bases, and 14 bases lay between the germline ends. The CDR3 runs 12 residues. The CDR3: CAALDKYYEQYV. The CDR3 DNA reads TGTGCCGCCCTGGACAAGTACTACGAGCAGTACGTC.

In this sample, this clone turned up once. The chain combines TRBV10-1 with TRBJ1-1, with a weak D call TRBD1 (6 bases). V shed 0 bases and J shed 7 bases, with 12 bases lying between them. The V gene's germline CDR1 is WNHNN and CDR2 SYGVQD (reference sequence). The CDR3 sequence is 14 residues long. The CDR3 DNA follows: TGCGCCAGCAGTGAGTCGGGACATTGGGGTGAAGCTTTCTTT. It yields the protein CASSESGHWGEAFF.